Listed below are T cell receptor beta chains from one sample, sequenced in a study of human T cells and chemical hapten exposure. TCRdb used MiXCR to reprocess the 5' RACE reads, holding one entry per CDR3 protein. The table records approximately 150,000 distinct CDR3 sequences, 4.1% of them present only once. All receptors derive from a female donor in good health. CDR3s include the opening cysteine and the closing phenylalanine or tryptophan. A D gene is named only where the DNA matches it firmly. Size is omitted from some rows. Given values are once, few, many or a class for expanded clones.

j_call d_call v_call clone_size cdr3_aa cdr3_nt
TRBJ1-5 TRBD1 TRBV6-1 NA CASSGAGQGAGWGNQPQHF TGTGCCAGCAGTGGAGCGGGACAGGGCGCGGGTTGGGGCAATCAGCCCCAGCATTTT
TRBJ2-2 TRBD1 TRBV20-1 many CSARDRGLRELFF TGCAGTGCTCGGGACAGGGGGCTCCGTGAGCTGTTTTTT
TRBJ1-4 NA TRBV20-1 many CSARDPGGATNEKLFF TGCAGTGCTAGAGATCCGGGGGGCGCAACTAATGAAAAACTGTTTTTT
TRBJ2-5 NA TRBV29-1 many CSVLTSQETQYF TGCAGCGTATTGACCAGCCAAGAGACCCAGTACTTC
TRBJ2-7 TRBD2 TRBV6-5 NA CASRRHWEGESYEQYF TGTGCCAGCAGGAGACACTGGGAGGGCGAATCCTACGAGCAGTACTTC
TRBJ1-1 TRBD1 TRBV6-5 many CASSYRDSMNTEAFF TGTGCCAGCAGTTACCGGGACAGCATGAACACTGAAGCTTTCTTT
TRBJ2-7 NA TRBV20-1 NA CSAIPRGLGMREQYF TGCAGTGCTATCCCTCGGGGGTTGGGAATGCGCGAGCAGTACTTC
TRBJ2-3 NA TRBV6-2/TRBV6-3 NA CASSYDSGDTQYF TGTGCCAGCAGTTATGACTCAGGAGATACGCAGTATTTT
TRBJ1-1 NA TRBV15 many CATSSGLTGLRAEAFF TGTGCCACCAGCAGTGGGCTAACGGGGTTGAGGGCTGAAGCTTTCTTT
TRBJ2-1 TRBD2 TRBV29-1 NA CSATGTSGTEQFF TGCAGCGCCACCGGGACTAGCGGGACTGAGCAGTTCTTC
TRBJ2-1 NA TRBV7-2 many CATGERIGEQFF TGTGCCACCGGTGAACGGATAGGTGAGCAGTTCTTC
TRBJ2-3 NA TRBV27 NA CASSFAGPTDTQYF TGTGCCAGCAGTTTCGCGGGGCCTACAGATACGCAGTATTTT
TRBJ1-1 NA TRBV29-1 many CSVRAETNTEAFF TGCAGCGTTAGAGCCGAGACTAACACTGAAGCTTTCTTT
TRBJ1-5 NA TRBV28 many CASSSTGTSQPQHF TGTGCCAGCAGTTCAACAGGGACCTCTCAGCCCCAGCATTTT
TRBJ2-1 NA TRBV13 many CASSLYGGYNEQFF TGTGCCAGCAGCTTATATGGGGGATACAATGAGCAGTTCTTC
TRBJ2-1 NA TRBV6-5 NA CASSYSGGGRYNEQFF TGTGCCAGCAGTTACTCAGGAGGGGGCCGCTACAATGAGCAGTTCTTC
TRBJ2-1 NA TRBV7-7 many CASSLDGQYNEQFF TGTGCCAGCAGCTTAGACGGCCAGTACAATGAGCAGTTCTTC
TRBJ2-4 NA TRBV23-1 many CASSQSKGHLAKNIQYF TGCGCCAGCAGTCAATCCAAGGGACACTTAGCCAAAAACATTCAGTACTTC
TRBJ1-2 NA TRBV10-3 many CAISEMSGYTF TGTGCCATCAGTGAAATGTCAGGCTACACCTTC
TRBJ2-7 NA TRBV5-1 many CASSPEGSPYEQYF TGCGCCAGCAGCCCCGAAGGGTCGCCCTACGAGCAGTACTTC
TRBJ2-6 NA TRBV19 many CASSIVRDITFSGANVLTF TGTGCCAGTAGTATTGTCAGGGATATAACCTTCTCTGGGGCCAACGTCCTGACTTTC
TRBJ1-1 NA TRBV6-1 many CASSEYWVFF TGTGCCAGCAGTGAATATTGGGTTTTCTTT
TRBJ2-5 NA TRBV27 many CASITNDQETQYF TGTGCCAGCATTACGAACGACCAAGAGACCCAGTACTTC
TRBJ1-3 TRBD1 TRBV7-6 many CASSLVPGQPNSGNTIYF TGTGCCAGCAGCTTAGTCCCGGGACAGCCGAACTCTGGAAACACCATATATTTT
TRBJ2-1 NA TRBV7-2 NA CASSLAGASYNEQFF TGTGCCAGCAGCTTAGCGGGGGCGTCCTACAATGAGCAGTTCTTC
TRBJ2-7 NA TRBV12-3/TRBV12-4 NA CASSLWGKVIPYEQYF TGTGCCAGCAGTTTATGGGGGAAAGTGATTCCCTACGAGCAGTACTTC
TRBJ2-2 TRBD1 TRBV7-8 many CASSRRRDRAGELFF TGTGCCAGCAGCAGAAGGCGAGACAGGGCCGGGGAGCTGTTTTTT
TRBJ1-1 TRBD1 TRBV7-2 many CASSPQGASEAFF TGTGCCAGCAGCCCACAGGGGGCCTCTGAAGCTTTCTTT
TRBJ1-1 TRBD1 TRBV10-3 many CAISESGGQGPTEAFF TGTGCCATCAGTGAGTCGGGGGGACAGGGGCCAACTGAAGCTTTCTTT
TRBJ1-2 TRBD1 TRBV6-5 many CASSYKHGQGYYGYTF TGTGCCAGCAGTTACAAGCACGGACAGGGTTACTATGGCTACACCTTC
TRBJ1-1 NA TRBV20-1 many CSARMMNTEAFF TGCAGTGCTAGAATGATGAACACTGAAGCTTTCTTT
TRBJ1-6 TRBD1 TRBV2 many CASSRDRATSPLHF TGTGCCAGCAGTCGGGACAGGGCGACATCACCCCTCCACTTT
TRBJ1-6 NA TRBV11-2 many CASSFSIVSPLHF TGTGCCAGCAGCTTTAGTATAGTGTCACCCCTCCACTTT
TRBJ1-1 NA TRBV9 many CASSIQQSTEAFF TGTGCCAGCAGCATACAGCAGAGCACTGAAGCTTTCTTT
TRBJ2-5 TRBD2 TRBV4-2 few CASSQDLAGGRETQYF TGTGCCAGCAGCCAAGACTTGGCGGGGGGGCGAGAGACCCAGTACTTC
TRBJ2-1 TRBD2 TRBV9 few CAETIWSGDNEQFF TGTGCCGAAACTATTTGGAGCGGGGACAATGAGCAGTTCTTC
TRBJ1-2 NA TRBV7-9 many CASSLGRPGYTF TGTGCCAGCAGCTTAGGCAGACCTGGCTACACCTTC
TRBJ1-1 NA TRBV14 many CASSPRNTEAFF TGTGCCAGCAGCCCCAGGAACACTGAAGCTTTCTTT
TRBJ1-6 NA TRBV5-5 many CASSSGLNNSPLHF TGTGCCAGCAGCTCCGGACTAAATAATTCACCCCTCCACTTT
TRBJ2-2 NA TRBV5-1 many CASSPHRDFSTGELFF TGCGCCAGCAGTCCACACAGGGACTTCTCGACCGGGGAGCTGTTTTTT
TRBJ2-7 TRBD1 TRBV7-9 NA CASSRPGQSYEQYF TGTGCCAGCAGCCGGCCGGGACAGAGTTACGAGCAGTACTTC
TRBJ2-7 NA TRBV5-1 many CASSRDSYYEQYF TGCGCCAGCAGCCGGGATTCCTACTACGAGCAGTACTTC
TRBJ1-1 NA TRBV14 many CASSQIRGGTEAFF TGTGCCAGCAGCCAAATCAGGGGAGGCACTGAAGCTTTCTTT
TRBJ1-2 NA TRBV28 many CASSLFRQASTF TGTGCCAGCAGTTTATTTCGGCAGGCGTCCACCTTC
TRBJ2-1 NA TRBV7-3 many CASSLRGDLYNEQFF TGTGCCAGCAGCTTAAGGGGGGACCTTTACAATGAGCAGTTCTTC